The sequence of this T cell receptor beta chain was determined in a study of beta chain features in type 1 diabetes. Heparinised blood was drawn once per donor, averaging approximately 100 mL. Sorting that relied on CD45RO/CCR7/CD25/CD127/CD95/CD27 yielded CD4+ naive, central memory, regulatory and stem cell-like memory cells. Comments on this clone: Its antigen is still unknown.

Study conclusions and caveats: Shortening of TCRB CDR3s, moderate but significant, appeared in all four CD4+ subsets of Type 1 diabetes patients. No resolution was reached here on whether HLA type influences TCRB rearrangement.

The CDR3 is 13 residues long. Germline CDR1 reads SGHRS; CDR2 reads YFSETQ. V lost 4 bases and J lost 8, with 15 bases in between. Every isolated RNA sample was fully reverse transcribed, so sequencing captured expressed TCRB transcripts. Read counts averaged roughly 3.7 million for samples of naive, central memory and regulatory T cells. Only in-frame clones appear in the TCRdb table, and some are missing; sequencing was by immunoSEQ multiplex PCR. The top ten clones hold approximately 0.039% of a sample with 630,000 or so clones, roughly 13% of them seen once. The rearrangement links TRBV5-1 to TRBJ1-2; TRBD1 is a possible D gene (6 bases). Sample: naive CD4+ T cells from blood. The receptor's source is a man between 18 and 35 years old with type 1 diabetes. Here the CDR3 reads CASSTDRSGGYTF. The CDR3 DNA follows: TGCGCCAGCAGCACCGACAGGTCAGGAGGCTACACCTTC.